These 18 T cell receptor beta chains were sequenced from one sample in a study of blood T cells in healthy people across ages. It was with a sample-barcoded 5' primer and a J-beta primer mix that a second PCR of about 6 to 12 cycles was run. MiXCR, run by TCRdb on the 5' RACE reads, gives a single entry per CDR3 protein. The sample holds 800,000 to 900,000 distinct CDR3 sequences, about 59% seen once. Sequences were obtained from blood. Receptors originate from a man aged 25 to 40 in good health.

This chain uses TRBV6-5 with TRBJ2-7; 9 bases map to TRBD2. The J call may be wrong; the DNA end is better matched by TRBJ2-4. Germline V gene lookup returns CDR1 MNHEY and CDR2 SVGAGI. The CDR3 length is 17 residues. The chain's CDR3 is CASSYSLAGATLNIQYF. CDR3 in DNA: TGTGCCAGCAGTTACTCATTAGCGGGGGCGACATTAAACATTCAGTACTTC.

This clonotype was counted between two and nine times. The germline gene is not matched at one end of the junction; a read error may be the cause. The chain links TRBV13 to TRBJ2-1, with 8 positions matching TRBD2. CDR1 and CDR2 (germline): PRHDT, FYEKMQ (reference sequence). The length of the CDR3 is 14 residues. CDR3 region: CASSLGGLGGAPFF. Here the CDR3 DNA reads TGTGCCAGCAGTTTAGGGGGACTAGGAGGCGCGCCGTTCTTC.

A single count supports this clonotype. The CDR3 DNA follows: TGTGCCAGCAGCTCCTTCCGGGACAGCTCCTACAATGAGCAGTTCTTC. Translation gives CASSSFRDSSYNEQFF. The rearrangement joins TRBV7-8 to TRBJ2-1, with 7 bases identical to TRBD1. With V trimmed by 4 bases and J by 0 bases, 6 bases remained unmatched. CDR3 length: 16 amino acids. Per germline, CDR1 SGHVS and CDR2 FQNEAQ.

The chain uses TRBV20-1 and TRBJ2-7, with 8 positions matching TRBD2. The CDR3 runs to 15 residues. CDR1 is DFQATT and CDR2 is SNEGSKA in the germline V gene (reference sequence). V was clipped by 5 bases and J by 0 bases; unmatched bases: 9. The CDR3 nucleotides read TGCAGTGCTCTCAGCGGGGGCCCCCACTCCTACGAGCAGTACTTC. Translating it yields CSALSGGPHSYEQYF.

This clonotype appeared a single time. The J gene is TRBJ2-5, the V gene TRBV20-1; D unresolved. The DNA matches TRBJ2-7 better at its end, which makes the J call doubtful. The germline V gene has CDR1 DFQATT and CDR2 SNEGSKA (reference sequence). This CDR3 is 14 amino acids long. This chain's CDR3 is CSARDLSSWDEQYF. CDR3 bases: TGCAGTGCTAGAGATCTCTCCTCGTGGGACGAGCAGTACTTC.

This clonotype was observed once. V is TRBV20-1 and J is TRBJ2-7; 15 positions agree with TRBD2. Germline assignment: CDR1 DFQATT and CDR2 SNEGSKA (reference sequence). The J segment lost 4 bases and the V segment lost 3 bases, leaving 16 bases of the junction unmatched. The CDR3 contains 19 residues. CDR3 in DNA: TGCAGTGCTAGGGACCCCATCGGGACTAGCGGGGGGAGCTGGTACGAGCAGTACTTC. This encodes CSARDPIGTSGGSWYEQYF.

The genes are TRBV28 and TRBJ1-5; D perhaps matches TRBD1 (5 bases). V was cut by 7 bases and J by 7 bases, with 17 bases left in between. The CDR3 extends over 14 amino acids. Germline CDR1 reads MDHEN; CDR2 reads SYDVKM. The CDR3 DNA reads TGTGCCAGCACGGGGCAAACGTCGGGGCAGCCCCAGCATTTT. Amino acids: CASTGQTSGQPQHF.

CDR3 DNA sequence: TGCAGTGCTAGGCAAGCGGGGGGGCCTTACGAGCAGTACTTC. It yields the protein CSARQAGGPYEQYF. V is TRBV20-1 and J is TRBJ2-7; 10 nucleotides align to TRBD2. Germline assignment: CDR1 DFQATT and CDR2 SNEGSKA (reference sequence). Germline trimming cut 3 bases from V and 4 bases from J; bases unmatched to any gene: 6. CDR3 length: 14 amino acids.

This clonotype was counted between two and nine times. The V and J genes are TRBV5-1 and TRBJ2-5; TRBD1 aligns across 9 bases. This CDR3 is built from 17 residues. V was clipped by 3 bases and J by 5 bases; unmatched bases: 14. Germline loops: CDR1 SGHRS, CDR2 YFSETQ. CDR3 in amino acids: CASSSTGTGTGEETQYF. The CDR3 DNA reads TGCGCCAGCAGCTCGACTGGGACAGGGACCGGGGAGGAGACCCAGTACTTC.

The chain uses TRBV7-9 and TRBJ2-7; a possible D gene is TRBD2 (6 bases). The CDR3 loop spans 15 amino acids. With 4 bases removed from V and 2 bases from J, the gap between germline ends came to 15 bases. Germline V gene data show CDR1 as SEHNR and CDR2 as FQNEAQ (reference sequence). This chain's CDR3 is CASSSGGTTTYEQYF. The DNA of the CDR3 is TGTGCCAGCAGCTCCGGGGGTACGACCACCTACGAGCAGTACTTC. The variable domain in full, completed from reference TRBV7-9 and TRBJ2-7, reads DTGVSQNPRHKITKRGQNVTFRCDPISEHNRLYWYRQTLGQGPEFLTYFQNEAQLEKSRLLSDRFSAERPKGSFSTLEIQRTEQGDSAMYLCASSSGGTTTYEQYFGPGTRLTVT.

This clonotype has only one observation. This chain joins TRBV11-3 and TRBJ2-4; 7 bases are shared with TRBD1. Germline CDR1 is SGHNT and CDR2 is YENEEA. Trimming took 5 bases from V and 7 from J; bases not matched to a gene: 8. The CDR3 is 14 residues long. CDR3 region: CASSARAGGNIQYF. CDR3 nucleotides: TGTGCCAGCAGCGCCCGCGCAGGGGGTAACATTCAGTACTTC.

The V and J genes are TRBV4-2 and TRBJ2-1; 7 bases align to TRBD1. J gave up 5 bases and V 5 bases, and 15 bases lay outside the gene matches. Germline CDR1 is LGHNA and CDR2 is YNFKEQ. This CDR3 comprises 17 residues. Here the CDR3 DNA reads TGTGCCAGCAGCTACAACCCCGGGACAGCTTTGAACAATGAGCAGTTCTTC. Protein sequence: CASSYNPGTALNNEQFF.

In nucleotides, the CDR3 is TGTGCCAGCAGCCAATTTCCCGGGAACACCGGGGAGCTGTTTTTT. Protein product: CASSQFPGNTGELFF. The J gene is TRBJ2-2, the V gene TRBV3-1, with no clear D. Trimming took off 2 bases at V and 1 base at J, with 8 bases between the two ends. CDR1 is LGHDT, CDR2 YNNKEL, per germline (reference sequence). This CDR3 spans 15 amino acids.

CDR3 amino acids: CASSQDRTSEQYF. CDR3 nucleotides: TGTGCCAGCAGCCAAGATCGGACATCGGAGCAGTACTTC. The V and J genes are TRBV3-1 and TRBJ2-4; perhaps TRBD1 as D (5 bases). The germline V gene encodes CDR1 LGHDT and CDR2 YNNKEL (reference sequence). V lost 0 bases to trimming and J lost 13 bases, with 13 bases between them. This CDR3 is 13 amino acids long.

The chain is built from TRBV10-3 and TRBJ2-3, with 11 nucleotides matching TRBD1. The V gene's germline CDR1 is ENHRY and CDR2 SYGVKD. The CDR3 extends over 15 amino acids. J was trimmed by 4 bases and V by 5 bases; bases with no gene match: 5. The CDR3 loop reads CAISNPGQGADTQYF. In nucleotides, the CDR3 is TGTGCCATCAGTAACCCGGGACAGGGGGCAGATACGCAGTATTTT.

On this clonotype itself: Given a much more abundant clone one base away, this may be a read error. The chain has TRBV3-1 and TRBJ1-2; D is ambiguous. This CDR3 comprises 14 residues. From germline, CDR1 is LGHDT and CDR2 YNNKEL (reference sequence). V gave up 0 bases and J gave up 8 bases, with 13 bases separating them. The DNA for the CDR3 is TGTGCCAGCAGCCAAGACTCGTACTTCAGGGGCTACACCTTC. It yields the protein CASSQDSYFRGYTF. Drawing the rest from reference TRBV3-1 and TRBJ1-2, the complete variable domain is DTAVSQTPKYLVTQMGNDKSIKCEQNLGHDTMYWYKQDSKKFLKIMFSYNNKELIINETVPNRFSPKSPDKAHLNLHINSLELGDSAVYFCASSQDSYFRGYTFGSGTRLTVV.

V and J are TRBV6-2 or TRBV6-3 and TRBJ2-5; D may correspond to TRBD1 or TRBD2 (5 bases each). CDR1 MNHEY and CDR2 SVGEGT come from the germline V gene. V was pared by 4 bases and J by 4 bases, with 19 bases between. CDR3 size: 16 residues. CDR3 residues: CASSSNRMTGRETQYF. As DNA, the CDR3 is TGTGCCAGCAGTTCCAATCGAATGACGGGGCGAGAGACCCAGTACTTC.

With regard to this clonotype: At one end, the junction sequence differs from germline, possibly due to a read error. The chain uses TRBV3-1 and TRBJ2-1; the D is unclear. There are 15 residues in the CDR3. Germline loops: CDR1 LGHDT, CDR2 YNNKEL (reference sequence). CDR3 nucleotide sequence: TGTGCCAGCAGCCAGGGCCGAAGCTCCTACAATAAGCAGTTCTTC. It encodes CASSQGRSSYNKQFF.